The 7 T cell receptor beta chains below were found in one sample sequenced in a study of shared clonotypes between healthy human individuals. TCRdb's table, derived via immunoSEQ multiplex PCR, lists solely in-frame clones and lacks some. The table includes around 980,000 clones, approximately 80% detected once. Sample: memory CD4+ T cells from PBMCs. Documented subset: CD45RA-negative fraction. The receptors were sampled from a man younger than 35 in good health. Some clones in this sample may be carry-over from other donors' samples.

The V and J genes are TRBV7-3 and TRBJ2-2; tentative D call: TRBD1 (5 bases). Trimming shortened V by 5 bases and J by 3 bases, and 19 bases separated the two germline ends. Germline V CDR1 and CDR2: SGHTA, FQGTGA. The CDR3 totals 17 residues. The CDR3 is CASSLGRSPAYTGELFF. DNA of the CDR3: TGTGCCAGCAGCCTGGGGCGGAGCCCCGCTTACACCGGGGAGCTGTTTTTT.

This clone was detected only a few times. One junction end disagrees with the germline gene, perhaps due to a read error. The chain links TRBV9 to TRBJ1-1; TRBD1 might be the D (5 bases). This CDR3 has 12 amino acids. CDR1 is SGDLS, CDR2 YYNGEE, per germline. CDR3 sequence: CASSGGAKTESF. The CDR3 DNA reads TGTGCCAGCAGCGGTGGGGCAAAGACAGAGAGTTTT. Together with reference TRBV9 and TRBJ1-1, the CDR3 gives the full variable domain: DSGVTQTPKHLITATGQRVTLRCSPRSGDLSVYWYQQSLDQGLQFLIQYYNGEERAKGNILERFSAQQFPDLHSELNLSSLELGDSALYFCASSGGAKTESFGQGTRLTVV.

The chain joins TRBV28 to TRBJ2-7; 7 bases align to TRBD1. V gave up 4 bases and J gave up 12 bases; unmatched junction bases: 12. This CDR3 contains 13 residues. Germline V gene lookup returns CDR1 MDHEN and CDR2 SYDVKM. In DNA form, the CDR3 reads TGTGCCAGCAGTTGGGGGATCGACAGGGATCTGTACTTC. Translation: CASSWGIDRDLYF.

Points on this clone: A read error is likely here: a far larger clone is one base away. This specimen includes other DNA sequences encoding the same CDR3. The chain joins TRBV27 to TRBJ1-5; D remains unclear. In germline, CDR1 is MNHEY, CDR2 SMNVEV (reference sequence). The CDR3 contains 13 residues. The CDR3 DNA reads TGTGCCAGCAGTTTAATGTGGGATCAGCCCCAGCATTTC. Protein product: CASSLMWDQPQHF.

The chain couples TRBV7-2 to TRBJ1-4; D possibly corresponds to TRBD1 (5 bases). CDR1 SGHTA and CDR2 FQGNSA come from the germline V gene. The CDR3 is made up of 15 amino acids. Trimming shortened V by 5 bases and J by 6 bases, and 16 bases separated the two germline ends. In nucleotides, the CDR3 is TGTGCCAGCAGCCGACTAGGTTCCAGGGATGAAAAACTGTTTTTT. It specifies CASSRLGSRDEKLFF.

The gene calls are TRBV9 and TRBJ1-2, with D possibly TRBD1 on 5 matching bases. V was trimmed by 0 bases and J by 4 bases, leaving 13 bases between them. The CDR3 consists of 15 residues. Germline CDR1 SGDLS, CDR2 YYNGEE. The CDR3: CASSVDSGMGYGYTF. The CDR3 DNA reads TGTGCCAGCAGCGTAGATTCAGGGATGGGCTATGGCTACACCTTC.

V is TRBV7-8 and J is TRBJ1-4; D remains unclear. CDR1 and CDR2 (germline): SGHVS, FQNEAQ. Trimming took 1 base from V and 8 from J, leaving 8 bases between them. CDR3 length: 13 amino acids. CDR3 sequence (DNA): TGTGCCAGCAGCTTAGGAGCGGCAGAAAAACTGTTTTTT. Translation gives CASSLGAAEKLFF.